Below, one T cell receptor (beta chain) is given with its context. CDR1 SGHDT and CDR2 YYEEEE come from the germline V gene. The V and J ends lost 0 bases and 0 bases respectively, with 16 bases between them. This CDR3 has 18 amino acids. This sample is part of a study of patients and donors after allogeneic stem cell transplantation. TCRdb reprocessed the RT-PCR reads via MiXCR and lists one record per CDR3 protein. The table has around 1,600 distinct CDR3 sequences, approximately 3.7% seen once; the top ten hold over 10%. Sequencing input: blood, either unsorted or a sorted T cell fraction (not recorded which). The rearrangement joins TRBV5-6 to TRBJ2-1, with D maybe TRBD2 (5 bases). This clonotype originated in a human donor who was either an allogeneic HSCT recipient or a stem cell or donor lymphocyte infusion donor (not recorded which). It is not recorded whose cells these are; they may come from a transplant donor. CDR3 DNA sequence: TGTGCCAGCAGCTTGGACCGGGGAGCGCCAAGCTCCTACAATGAGCAGTTCTTC. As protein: CASSLDRGAPSSYNEQFF.